The text below deals with one T cell receptor beta chain. Its antigen is currently unknown. V was clipped by 8 bases and J by 5 bases; unmatched bases: 11. Germline V gene lookup returns CDR1 LNHDA and CDR2 SQIVND (reference sequence). The length of the CDR3 is 15 residues. During its preparation, the TCRbeta library received unique molecular identifiers. Via MiXCR, TCRdb re-called the PCR reads, giving one row per CDR3 protein. The sample has around 960,000 distinct CDR3 sequences; 25% to 35% are singletons. This entry belongs to a study of T-cell reconstitution after alpha-beta-depleted transplantation in children. Study findings and constraints: Newly made T cells mostly supplied T-cell counts and diversity one year after transplant. Several patients had high TCRbeta diversity at day 60; it came from surviving recipient T cells and thymic progenitors. Where alpha-beta T cells came from about two months after transplant was reportedly several hundred expanded graft clones.

This sequence originates from a boy in the first two years of life who had a stem cell transplant for SCID, so the T cells may come from the graft donor. This chain joins TRBV19 and TRBJ2-3; 9 nucleotides line up with TRBD1. The specimen was PBMCs, mostly from graft donor cells, collected 360 days after TCRalphabeta/CD19-depleted stem cell transplant. Here the CDR3 DNA reads TGTGCCAGTGGTCAACAGGGGGCTTTCAGAGATACGCAGTATTTT. Protein sequence: CASGQQGAFRDTQYF. The whole variable domain, filled in from reference TRBV19 and TRBJ2-3, reads DGGITQSPKYLFRKEGQNVTLSCEQNLNHDAMYWYRQDPGQGLRLIYYSQIVNDFQKGDIAEGYSVSREKKESFPLTVTSAQKNPTAFYLCASGQQGAFRDTQYFGPGTRLTVL.